These 31 T cell receptor beta chains came from one sample sequenced in a study of T cells in Graves' hyperthyroidism and ophthalmopathy. Amplification targeted TCR beta CDR3 regions from RNA transcripts. HTBI primers drove first-round RT-PCR of the TCR CDR3. TCRdb analysed the multiplex PCR reads with MiXCR anew, one entry per CDR3 protein. The data show approximately 690,000 distinct CDR3 sequences, around 15% seen once. Material for sequencing was blood. The receptors derive from a woman in her fifties or sixties with Graves' ophthalmopathy.

The rearrangement links TRBV2 to TRBJ2-5; D call uncertain. Germline CDR1 is SNHLY and CDR2 is FYNNEI. Trimming shortened V by 4 bases and J by 4 bases, and 10 bases separated the two germline ends. The CDR3 has 13 residues. The CDR3 DNA sequence: TGTGCCAGCAGTGGTCTAACGCCAGAGACCCAGTACTTC. Its protein is CASSGLTPETQYF.

This clonotype was detected many times. V gene TRBV27 combines with J gene TRBJ2-7; no reliable D call. The ends were cut back, 10 bases at V and 6 bases at J, with 10 bases in the middle. The CDR3 is made up of 10 amino acids. In germline, CDR1 is MNHEY, CDR2 SMNVEV (reference sequence). The CDR3 loop reads CAKLPPEQYF. The CDR3 DNA sequence: TGTGCCAAACTCCCCCCCGAGCAGTACTTC.

In this sample, this clonotype turned up many times. This chain's CDR3 is CSGTPGDSTDTQYF. The CDR3 coding sequence is TGCAGCGGGACCCCGGGGGATAGCACAGATACGCAGTATTTT. The chain couples TRBV29-1 to TRBJ2-3, with D perhaps matching TRBD2 (6 bases). Germline CDR1 reads SQVTM; CDR2 reads ANQGSEA. Trimming cost V 7 bases and J 0 bases, with 14 bases left between them. This CDR3 spans 14 amino acids.

In its sample, this clonotype was seen many times. The V gene is TRBV7-9, the J gene TRBJ2-3; D may be TRBD2 (5 bases). CDR1 and CDR2 from the germline V gene are SEHNR and FQNEAQ (reference sequence). This CDR3 region has 15 residues. V dropped 5 bases and J dropped 1 base, with 13 bases sitting between them. This chain's CDR3 is CASSPLGSGTDTQYF. The CDR3 DNA is TGTGCCAGCAGCCCTTTGGGGAGTGGCACAGATACGCAGTATTTT.

CDR3 in DNA: TGTGCCAGCAGCCAAGGAAAGGTCCTAGCGGGAGGATCCGTGCGCTCCTACAATGAGCAGTTCTTC. Protein: CASSQGKVLAGGSVRSYNEQFF. The chain combines TRBV3-1 with TRBJ2-1; TRBD2 agrees at 11 bases. The germline gives CDR1 LGHDT, CDR2 YNNKEL (reference sequence). The CDR3 length is 22 residues. V was pared by 1 base and J by 0 bases, with 17 bases of the junction left unmatched.

This clonotype was counted many times. The chain employs TRBV28 and TRBJ2-1; tentatively, D is TRBD2 (5 bases). The CDR3 covers 15 residues. Deletions cut 1 base from V and 0 bases from J, with 7 bases between. Germline values: CDR1 MDHEN, CDR2 SYDVKM. Here the CDR3 reads CASSLSRVSYNEQFF. CDR3 bases: TGTGCCAGCAGTTTATCGCGGGTCTCCTACAATGAGCAGTTCTTC.

This clonotype was picked up many times. The J gene is TRBJ2-7, the V gene TRBV3-1; D may be TRBD1 (5 bases). Germline V gene data show CDR1 as LGHDT and CDR2 as YNNKEL (reference sequence). V gave up 5 bases and J gave up 6 bases, with 14 bases separating them. There are 13 residues in the CDR3. CDR3 sequence: CASSSQGVGEQYF. The CDR3 DNA sequence: TGTGCCAGCAGCTCCCAAGGGGTGGGCGAGCAGTACTTC.

This clonotype was picked up many times. The gene calls are TRBV7-9 and TRBJ1-5; D uncertain. Germline assignment: CDR1 SEHNR and CDR2 FQNEAQ (reference sequence). The CDR3 loop spans 13 amino acids. V was clipped by 1 base and J by 6 bases, with 7 bases between them. The chain's CDR3 is CASSLGEAQPQHF. The DNA for the CDR3 is TGTGCCAGCAGCTTAGGAGAGGCTCAGCCCCAGCATTTT.

Ten or more counts support this clonotype. This chain connects TRBV27 to TRBJ1-5; D remains ambiguous. CDR1 is MNHEY, CDR2 SMNVEV, per germline (reference sequence). The length of the CDR3 is 15 residues. Trimming removed 2 bases at V and 0 bases at J, with 8 bases between. CDR3 amino acids: CASSLRGFSNQPQHF. As DNA, the CDR3 is TGTGCCAGCAGTTTACGAGGGTTTAGCAATCAGCCCCAGCATTTT.

This clonotype was found many times. The rearrangement links TRBV9 to TRBJ2-1; unclear D gene. This CDR3 has 14 amino acids. CDR1 is SGDLS and CDR2 is YYNGEE in the germline V gene. Trimming took off 0 bases at V and 6 bases at J, with 10 bases between the two ends. CDR3 protein: CASSVGPSSNEQFF. In nucleotides, the CDR3 is TGTGCCAGCAGCGTAGGTCCTAGTAGCAATGAGCAGTTCTTC.

This clonotype came up many times. V gene TRBV4-3 combines with J gene TRBJ1-1; D is unclear. Trimming stripped 0 bases from V and 4 bases from J, with 15 bases between. Looked up from germline, CDR1 is LGHNA and CDR2 is YSLEER. The CDR3 has 16 residues. The CDR3 region has the DNA TGCGCCAGCAGCCAAGATTCGGTGGGCGGCGGCACTGAAGCTTTCTTT. Amino acids: CASSQDSVGGGTEAFF.

CDR3 in DNA: TGTGCCAGCAGCTCGGAGGAGTTCGGTGAGCAGTTCTTC. Translated: CASSSEEFGEQFF. This sequence joins TRBV7-6 and TRBJ2-1; TRBD2 might be the D (5 bases). V was pared by 4 bases and J by 9 bases, with 13 bases between. Germline CDR1 and CDR2: SGHVS and FNYEAQ. The CDR3 consists of 13 residues.

This clonotype was counted many times. The chain couples TRBV20-1 to TRBJ2-1; 8 nucleotides align to TRBD2. The CDR3 is 15 amino acids. Trimming took 0 bases from V and 6 from J; bases not matched to a gene: 7. Germline CDR1 DFQATT, CDR2 SNEGSKA (reference sequence). The CDR3 region is CSARDLFGRVNEQFF. CDR3 coding DNA: TGCAGTGCTAGAGATCTGTTCGGGAGGGTCAATGAGCAGTTCTTC.

This clonotype was observed many times. The chain carries TRBV28 and TRBJ2-1; TRBD2 matches 8 bases. Germline CDR1 and CDR2: MDHEN and SYDVKM. V lost 2 bases, J lost 6 bases, and 15 bases stayed unmatched. The CDR3 has 18 residues. The chain's CDR3 is CASSLKSWSGRLGNEQFF. CDR3 nucleotides: TGTGCCAGCAGTTTAAAGTCGTGGAGCGGGAGATTAGGCAATGAGCAGTTCTTC.

This clonotype was recorded a few times. The DNA for the CDR3 is TGTGCCAGCAGCTTCGAATTTTCCGGGAGGGTCTCCTACAATGAGCAGTTCTTC. Protein: CASSFEFSGRVSYNEQFF. The chain carries TRBV11-3 and TRBJ2-1, with 8 positions matching TRBD2. The V gene end was trimmed by 3 bases and the J gene end by 0 bases; junction bases not matched to a gene: 10. The CDR3 consists of 18 residues. Germline V lookup: CDR1 SGHNT, CDR2 YENEEA.

The V call is TRBV12-3 or TRBV12-4, the J call TRBJ1-3; D not resolved. The CDR3 is 13 amino acids. The germline V and J ends were trimmed by 5 bases and 3 bases, with 8 bases remaining between them. CDR3 bases: TGTGCCAGCAGTATCGACTTTGGAAACACCATATATTTT. Translation: CASSIDFGNTIYF.

This clonotype was found many times. This chain links TRBV10-3 with TRBJ2-7, with D perhaps assigned TRBD1 or TRBD2 (5 bases each). CDR1 is ENHRY, CDR2 SYGVKD, per germline. The V gene lost 0 bases and the J gene lost 9 bases, with 18 bases spanning the gap. The CDR3 is 15 residues long. The CDR3 nucleotides read TGTGCCATCAGTGAGTCTCAGACAAGACTAAGGGGGCAGTACTTC. It specifies CAISESQTRLRGQYF.

The rearrangement links TRBV5-1 to TRBJ2-6; the match to TRBD1 covers 8 bases. The CDR3 contains 18 residues. Germline CDR1 SGHRS, CDR2 YFSETQ. V lost 4 bases, J lost 3 bases, and 12 bases stayed unmatched. CDR3 nucleotides: TGCGCCAGCAGCGGACAGGGTTGGGTGGGCCTTGGGGCCAACGTCCTGACTTTC. Translation: CASSGQGWVGLGANVLTF.

This clonotype was observed at least ten times. CDR3 bases: TGTGCCAGCAGACAGATCCATAATTCACCCCTCCACTTT. Protein: CASRQIHNSPLHF. This chain uses TRBV27 with TRBJ1-6; no definite D call. The CDR3 sequence is 13 residues long. The germline gives CDR1 MNHEY, CDR2 SMNVEV (reference sequence). Trimming cost V 6 bases and J 5 bases, with 8 bases left between them.

Regarding this clonotype: A much larger clone differs from this one at a single base, so this may be a read error. The J gene is TRBJ1-3, the V gene TRBV20-1; D might be TRBD1 (5 bases). In germline, CDR1 is DFQATT, CDR2 SNEGSKA (reference sequence). There are 15 residues in the CDR3. Trimming took off 6 bases at V and 0 bases at J, with 15 bases between the two ends. The CDR3 loop is CSAVQAIPSGNTIYF. The DNA of the CDR3 is TGCAGTGCGGTACAGGCGATTCCCTCTGGAAACACCATATATTTT.

The V call is TRBV20-1, the J call TRBJ2-4; either TRBD1 or TRBD2 may supply D (5 bases each). Germline V lookup: CDR1 DFQATT, CDR2 SNEGSKA (reference sequence). This CDR3 has 12 residues. Trimming removed 5 bases at V and 12 bases at J, with 17 bases between. The CDR3: CSAPFLGRDQYF. The CDR3 DNA reads as TGCAGTGCTCCTTTTCTGGGACGTGATCAGTACTTC.

This clonotype has at least ten counts. The J gene is TRBJ2-7, the V gene TRBV3-1; D gene unclear. Trimming removed 0 bases from V and 4 bases from J, with 13 bases in between. Germline V lookup: CDR1 LGHDT, CDR2 YNNKEL (reference sequence). The CDR3 runs 15 residues. The CDR3 DNA sequence: TGTGCCAGCAGCCAAGATCTACATGTAGGGTACGAGCAGTACTTC. It yields the protein CASSQDLHVGYEQYF.

Concerning this clonotype itself: Being one base from a much bigger clone, this may be a read error. This chain links TRBV16 with TRBJ2-3; TRBD1 agrees at 9 bases. The V segment lost 4 bases and the J segment 2 bases; nucleotides outside the gene matches: 10. This CDR3 contains 17 residues. Germline loops: CDR1 KGHSY, CDR2 FQNENV. The CDR3 DNA follows: TGTGCCAGCAGCCCCGACTGGGACAGGGTATCCACAGATACGCAGTATTTT. Its protein is CASSPDWDRVSTDTQYF.

This clonotype was detected many times. The J gene is TRBJ2-5, the V gene TRBV28; no definite D call. The germline gives CDR1 MDHEN, CDR2 SYDVKM. The CDR3 has 14 residues. The V gene lost 1 base and the J gene lost 3 bases, with 9 bases spanning the gap. CDR3 residues: CASSLFAAEETQYF. CDR3 DNA: TGTGCCAGCAGTTTATTTGCCGCTGAAGAGACCCAGTACTTC.

This clonotype has a count of ten or more. This chain connects TRBV18 to TRBJ2-3; D might be TRBD2 (7 bases). V was trimmed by 3 bases and J by 6 bases, leaving 19 bases between them. Germline CDR1 is KGHSH and CDR2 is LQKENI. This CDR3 spans 16 amino acids. The CDR3 loop is CASSPQMAGGRDTQYF. The CDR3 coding sequence is TGTGCCAGCTCACCCCAGATGGCCGGGGGGCGCGATACGCAGTATTTT.

This clonotype occurred many times. The J gene is TRBJ1-2, the V gene TRBV9, with D possibly TRBD1 on 6 matching bases. This CDR3 comprises 14 residues. Trimming took off 4 bases at V and 4 bases at J, with 14 bases between the two ends. CDR1 and CDR2 (germline): SGDLS, YYNGEE. This CDR3 is CASSPRTATYGYTF. Here the CDR3 DNA reads TGTGCCAGCAGCCCACGGACAGCAACCTATGGCTACACCTTC.

The rearrangement joins TRBV9 to TRBJ2-7; 9 bases align to TRBD2. The V gene end was trimmed by 3 bases and the J gene end by 2 bases; junction bases not matched to a gene: 9. The CDR3 is 16 amino acids. Germline CDR1 and CDR2: SGDLS and YYNGEE. CDR3 loop: CASSEAGTSNPYEQYF. Written as DNA, the CDR3 is TGTGCCAGCAGCGAGGCCGGGACTAGCAACCCCTACGAGCAGTACTTC.

This clonotype was recorded many times. CDR3 sequence (DNA): TGCAGTGCTATCCGGGACAGGGATGAAAAACTGTTTTTT. It is translated as CSAIRDRDEKLFF. The gene calls are TRBV20-1 and TRBJ1-4; TRBD1 aligns across 9 bases. Germline CDR1 DFQATT, CDR2 SNEGSKA (reference sequence). V trimming: 4 bases; J trimming: 6 bases; junction bases outside the gene matches: 3. The CDR3 is 13 amino acids.

This clonotype was recorded at least ten times. CDR3 region: CASRTGVEYEQYF. The CDR3 nucleotides read TGTGCCAGCAGAACAGGGGTGGAATACGAGCAGTACTTC. The V gene is TRBV6-1, the J gene TRBJ2-7; 7 bases align to TRBD1. Unmatched junction bases numbered 6, after V lost 6 bases and J lost 4 bases. CDR1 and CDR2 from the germline V gene are MNHNS and SASEGT. The CDR3 is 13 amino acids.

In this sample, this clonotype turned up many times. The J gene is TRBJ1-5, the V gene TRBV28; D is ambiguous. Germline V gene data show CDR1 as MDHEN and CDR2 as SYDVKM. The V gene lost 6 bases and the J gene lost 4 bases, with 4 bases spanning the gap. CDR3 size: 11 residues. Written as DNA, the CDR3 is TGTGCCAGCAGCGAGAATCAGCCCCAGCATTTT. Amino acids: CASSENQPQHF.

This clonotype was recorded many times. The chain combines TRBV20-1 with TRBJ2-7, with a possible D match to TRBD2 (5 bases). Germline loops: CDR1 DFQATT, CDR2 SNEGSKA (reference sequence). CDR3 length equals 15 residues. V was trimmed by 5 bases and J by 1 base, leaving 18 bases between them. CDR3: CSAYPDRERSYEQYF. In DNA, the CDR3 is TGCAGTGCTTACCCCGATCGGGAAAGGTCCTACGAGCAGTACTTC.